This T cell receptor beta chain was identified during a study of blood T cell repertoires in COVID-19. The CDR3 has 14 residues. The trim removed 7 bases at V and 5 bases at J, leaving 8 bases unmatched. Looked up from germline, CDR1 is MNHEY and CDR2 is SVGAGI. Assay used: immunoSEQ multiplex PCR; TCRdb lists only in-frame clones, some missing. The table lists roughly 170,000 clones, approximately 82% of them singletons, with roughly 17% in the top ten. V is TRBV6-5 and J is TRBJ1-1; 9 bases map to TRBD1. What was sequenced was PBMCs or T cells enriched from blood (not recorded which). This clonotype originated in a woman aged 45 to 65 who had recovered from COVID-19. CDR3 sequence (DNA): TGTGCCAGCAATCACAGGGGGCGAATGACTGAAGCTTTCTTT. It encodes CASNHRGRMTEAFF.